A selection of T cell receptor beta chains follows, all from one sample in a study of early T cells in non-severe SARS-CoV-2 infection. TCRdb reprocessed the 5' RACE reads with MiXCR, giving one entry per CDR3 protein. In the table there are some 71,000 distinct CDR3 sequences, roughly an eighth of which are singletons. Specimen: whole blood. Receptors were obtained from an adult who was a healthcare worker with PCR-confirmed SARS-CoV-2 infection or an uninfected control (not recorded which). Both conserved end residues are part of each CDR3. The D gene is left open where the match is weak. Clone size is given for some rows only: seen once, a few or many times, or a class if the clone is expanded.

j_call: TRBJ1-4; d_call: .; v_call: TRBV25-1; clone_size: .; cdr3_nt: TGTGCCAGCAGTGCACACCGGGCTCCGTCAGAAAAACTGTTTTTT; cdr3_aa: CASSAHRAPSEKLFF
j_call: TRBJ2-7; d_call: TRBD1; v_call: TRBV29-1; clone_size: few; cdr3_nt: TGCAGCGTTCGGGGACAGTCCTACGAGCAGTACTTC; cdr3_aa: CSVRGQSYEQYF
j_call: TRBJ2-1; d_call: TRBD1; v_call: TRBV6-5; clone_size: .; cdr3_nt: TGTGCCAGCTTCGCCGAGGGGGCCGAGCAGTTCTTC; cdr3_aa: CASFAEGAEQFF
j_call: TRBJ2-1; d_call: TRBD2; v_call: TRBV4-1; clone_size: few; cdr3_nt: TGCGCCAGCAGCCAAGTCGCAGCGGGGGACCCCCGGTTCTTC; cdr3_aa: CASSQVAAGDPRFF
j_call: TRBJ2-7; d_call: TRBD1; v_call: TRBV20-1; clone_size: many; cdr3_nt: TGCAGCGTTCCGGGACAGGGGGGCTTCGAGCAGTACTTC; cdr3_aa: CSVPGQGGFEQYF
j_call: TRBJ2-3; d_call: TRBD1; v_call: TRBV19; clone_size: few; cdr3_nt: TGTGCCAGTAGTACGACATTGACAGGGGCGAAATACACCGGGTTCGTCGCTTACACAGATACGCAGTATTTT; cdr3_aa: CASSTTLTGAKYTGFVAYTDTQYF
j_call: TRBJ2-7; d_call: TRBD1; v_call: TRBV7-8; clone_size: .; cdr3_nt: TGTGCCAGCAGCGCCGGGACAGGGGTATCCTACGAGCAGTACTTC; cdr3_aa: CASSAGTGVSYEQYF
j_call: TRBJ2-3; d_call: TRBD2; v_call: TRBV24-1; clone_size: few; cdr3_nt: TGTGCCACCGCCACTGGCGGGGGGGCCTCAGATACGCAGTATTTT; cdr3_aa: CATATGGGASDTQYF
j_call: TRBJ1-1; d_call: .; v_call: TRBV5-1; clone_size: many; cdr3_nt: TGCGCCAGCAGCTCATCAACGGGCAGGGGAACTGAAGCTTTCTTT; cdr3_aa: CASSSSTGRGTEAFF
j_call: TRBJ2-2; d_call: .; v_call: TRBV28; clone_size: .; cdr3_nt: TGTGCCAGCAGTTTACAGAACCCCGGGGAGCTGTTTTTT; cdr3_aa: CASSLQNPGELFF
j_call: TRBJ1-2; d_call: .; v_call: TRBV12-3/TRBV12-4; clone_size: many; cdr3_nt: TGTGCCAGCAGTTTGCAGGTCAACTATGGCTACACCTTC; cdr3_aa: CASSLQVNYGYTF
j_call: TRBJ2-6; d_call: .; v_call: TRBV13; clone_size: many; cdr3_nt: TGTGCCAGCAGCTTACTGAACTCTGGGGCCAACGTCCTGATTTTC; cdr3_aa: CASSLLNSGANVLIF
j_call: TRBJ1-1; d_call: TRBD1; v_call: TRBV10-3; clone_size: few; cdr3_nt: TGTGCCATCAGTGATAAACCGGGACAGGGAGCTTTCTTT; cdr3_aa: CAISDKPGQGAFF
j_call: TRBJ1-2; d_call: .; v_call: TRBV18; clone_size: .; cdr3_nt: TGTGCCAGCTCACCACGAGGGGGGTCTGGCTACACCTTC; cdr3_aa: CASSPRGGSGYTF
j_call: TRBJ1-2; d_call: .; v_call: TRBV7-9; clone_size: many; cdr3_nt: TGTGCCAGCAGCTCCTTCGCCCACTATGGCTACACCTTC; cdr3_aa: CASSSFAHYGYTF
j_call: TRBJ1-2; d_call: .; v_call: TRBV7-2; clone_size: .; cdr3_nt: TGTGCCAGCAGCTTAGGCGGAGGCGGCTACACCTTC; cdr3_aa: CASSLGGGGYTF
j_call: TRBJ2-1; d_call: .; v_call: TRBV2; clone_size: .; cdr3_nt: TGTGCCAGCACCCGGACGGTTGAGCAGTTCTTC; cdr3_aa: CASTRTVEQFF
j_call: TRBJ1-4; d_call: .; v_call: TRBV6-5; clone_size: many; cdr3_nt: TGTGCCAGCAGTTACTCCGGGACAACTAATGAAAAACTGTTTTTT; cdr3_aa: CASSYSGTTNEKLFF
j_call: TRBJ2-3; d_call: TRBD1; v_call: TRBV28; clone_size: .; cdr3_nt: TGTGCCAGCAGTTTCCCGGGACAGGTGGTATCCACAGATACGCAGTATTTT; cdr3_aa: CASSFPGQVVSTDTQYF
j_call: TRBJ2-5; d_call: .; v_call: TRBV11-2; clone_size: .; cdr3_nt: TGTGCCAGCCAATTAGGGGGGGAGACCCAGTACTTC; cdr3_aa: CASQLGGETQYF
j_call: TRBJ2-3; d_call: .; v_call: TRBV7-2; clone_size: few; cdr3_nt: TGTGCCAGCAGCTTAGGCCTCGATTCAGATACGCAGTATTTT; cdr3_aa: CASSLGLDSDTQYF
j_call: TRBJ1-6; d_call: .; v_call: TRBV12-3/TRBV12-4; clone_size: .; cdr3_nt: TGTGCCAGCAGTTTAATGAAGGGGACATGGAATTCACCCCTCCACTTT; cdr3_aa: CASSLMKGTWNSPLHF
j_call: TRBJ1-1; d_call: .; v_call: TRBV7-8; clone_size: many; cdr3_nt: TGTGCCAGCAGCTCGCTCGGACGGACGAACACTGAAGCTTTCTTT; cdr3_aa: CASSSLGRTNTEAFF
j_call: TRBJ1-2; d_call: TRBD1; v_call: TRBV5-1; clone_size: many; cdr3_nt: TGCGCCAGCAGCTTCTCGAACACAGGGGCCAATGGCTACACCTTC; cdr3_aa: CASSFSNTGANGYTF
j_call: TRBJ2-7; d_call: TRBD2; v_call: TRBV5-1; clone_size: few; cdr3_nt: TGCGCCAGCACCTTAGCGGGGACGTACGAGCAGTACTTC; cdr3_aa: CASTLAGTYEQYF
j_call: TRBJ1-1; d_call: .; v_call: TRBV6-2/TRBV6-3; clone_size: .; cdr3_nt: TGTGCCAGCAGTGAGTATGGAGGTGGTGTTGAAGCTTTCTTT; cdr3_aa: CASSEYGGGVEAFF
j_call: TRBJ2-3; d_call: TRBD2; v_call: TRBV2; clone_size: .; cdr3_nt: TGTGCCAGCAGATCGGGGGGGGCAGATACGCAGTATTTT; cdr3_aa: CASRSGGADTQYF
j_call: TRBJ1-5; d_call: .; v_call: TRBV2; clone_size: .; cdr3_nt: TGTGCCAGCAGTGAAGCGGTTTTGGGGGGAGATCAGCCCCAGCATTTT; cdr3_aa: CASSEAVLGGDQPQHF
j_call: TRBJ1-1; d_call: .; v_call: TRBV5-1; clone_size: few; cdr3_nt: TGCGCCAGCAGCTTAGGGGTCACGAACACTGAAGCTTTCTTT; cdr3_aa: CASSLGVTNTEAFF
j_call: TRBJ2-5; d_call: .; v_call: TRBV20-1; clone_size: .; cdr3_nt: TGCAGTGCTAGAGACCAAAGGGAGACCCAGTACTTC; cdr3_aa: CSARDQRETQYF
j_call: TRBJ1-1; d_call: .; v_call: TRBV10-3; clone_size: .; cdr3_nt: TGTGCCATCAGACCAGATACAGGTGGCGCTGAAGCTTTCTTT; cdr3_aa: CAIRPDTGGAEAFF
j_call: TRBJ2-7; d_call: .; v_call: TRBV7-9; clone_size: many; cdr3_nt: TGTGCCAGCAGCTTAGAGTTGCAATCCTACGAGCAGTACTTC; cdr3_aa: CASSLELQSYEQYF
j_call: TRBJ1-1; d_call: .; v_call: TRBV7-2; clone_size: many; cdr3_nt: TGTGCCAGCAGCTTAGGACGGAACACTGAAGCTTTCTTT; cdr3_aa: CASSLGRNTEAFF
j_call: TRBJ2-2; d_call: .; v_call: TRBV5-1; clone_size: many; cdr3_nt: TGCGCCAGCAGCTTCCGGGACGGGGGGAACACCGGGGAGCTGTTTTTT; cdr3_aa: CASSFRDGGNTGELFF
j_call: TRBJ2-1; d_call: .; v_call: TRBV29-1; clone_size: few; cdr3_nt: TGCAGCGCCCTTGACAATGAGCAGTTCTTC; cdr3_aa: CSALDNEQFF
j_call: TRBJ2-2; d_call: .; v_call: TRBV5-1; clone_size: .; cdr3_nt: TGCGCCAGCAGCCTGGGTCCGAGGCAGGGTGGCACCGGGGAGCTGTTTTTT; cdr3_aa: CASSLGPRQGGTGELFF
j_call: TRBJ1-6; d_call: .; v_call: TRBV21-1; clone_size: .; cdr3_nt: TGTGCCAGCAGCACTTGTGTACAGGGGGCCTCCTCACCCCTCCACTTT; cdr3_aa: CASSTCVQGASSPLHF
j_call: TRBJ1-2; d_call: TRBD1; v_call: TRBV5-4; clone_size: few; cdr3_nt: TGTGCCAGCAGCTTTGCCCGGGACAGAGGGTTCTATGGCTACACCTTC; cdr3_aa: CASSFARDRGFYGYTF
j_call: TRBJ2-2; d_call: .; v_call: TRBV28; clone_size: .; cdr3_nt: TGTGCCAGCAAGGGGGGGAGCTCGGACACCGGGGAGCTGTTTTTT; cdr3_aa: CASKGGSSDTGELFF
j_call: TRBJ2-7; d_call: .; v_call: TRBV29-1; clone_size: .; cdr3_nt: TGCAGCGTTGAGATGGCCCGTTCCGAGCAGTACTTC; cdr3_aa: CSVEMARSEQYF
j_call: TRBJ2-3; d_call: TRBD2; v_call: TRBV11-1; clone_size: .; cdr3_nt: TGTGCCAGCAGCGCGGTAGCGGGGGCAGATACGCAGTATTTT; cdr3_aa: CASSAVAGADTQYF
j_call: TRBJ1-2; d_call: .; v_call: TRBV12-5; clone_size: few; cdr3_nt: TGTGCTAGTGCACTCGGCCGTGGGGCTTATGGCTACACCTTC; cdr3_aa: CASALGRGAYGYTF
j_call: TRBJ2-1; d_call: .; v_call: TRBV7-3; clone_size: few; cdr3_nt: TGTGCCAGCAGCTCAGAGGTTAATGAGCAGTTCTTC; cdr3_aa: CASSSEVNEQFF
j_call: TRBJ2-3; d_call: .; v_call: TRBV5-4; clone_size: many; cdr3_nt: TGTGCCAGCAGCCTGCGTGGGTCCGGGGGCTCAAGCACAGATACGCAGTATTTT; cdr3_aa: CASSLRGSGGSSTDTQYF
j_call: TRBJ2-6; d_call: .; v_call: TRBV7-9; clone_size: .; cdr3_nt: TGTGCCAGCAGCTCCCTACGGGCCAACGTCCTGACTTTC; cdr3_aa: CASSSLRANVLTF
j_call: TRBJ1-2; d_call: .; v_call: TRBV29-1; clone_size: .; cdr3_nt: TGCAGCGTCAGCGGCGGGCAGGGTCCAAACTATGGCTACACCTTC; cdr3_aa: CSVSGGQGPNYGYTF
j_call: TRBJ2-3; d_call: .; v_call: TRBV5-8; clone_size: many; cdr3_nt: TGTGCCAGCAGCTTTAGGACTCCCGCAGATACGCAGTATTTT; cdr3_aa: CASSFRTPADTQYF
j_call: TRBJ2-3; d_call: .; v_call: TRBV12-3/TRBV12-4; clone_size: many; cdr3_nt: TGTGCCAGCAGTTTAACAGGGGAGGGCACAGATACGCAGTATTTT; cdr3_aa: CASSLTGEGTDTQYF
j_call: TRBJ2-5; d_call: .; v_call: TRBV5-1; clone_size: few; cdr3_nt: TGCGCCAGCAGCCCCGATGAGGCGGGGGCTTCGGAGACCCAGTACTTC; cdr3_aa: CASSPDEAGASETQYF
j_call: TRBJ1-1; d_call: .; v_call: TRBV6-5; clone_size: .; cdr3_nt: TGTGCCAGCAGGAGATTTGGAAGTGATCCGATGAACACTGAAGCTTTCTTT; cdr3_aa: CASRRFGSDPMNTEAFF
j_call: TRBJ1-4; d_call: .; v_call: TRBV6-1; clone_size: many; cdr3_nt: TGTGCCAGCTCTAAGGTGGTGACAGCAACTAATGAAAAACTGTTTTTT; cdr3_aa: CASSKVVTATNEKLFF
j_call: TRBJ2-2; d_call: TRBD2; v_call: TRBV7-2; clone_size: .; cdr3_nt: TGTGCCAGCAGCTTAAAGCGGGGGGGCGTCAGTGGGGAGCTGTTTTTT; cdr3_aa: CASSLKRGGVSGELFF
j_call: TRBJ2-7; d_call: TRBD1; v_call: TRBV7-9; clone_size: .; cdr3_nt: TGTGCCAGCAGCTTAGTTTCAGGGGGCGAGCAGTACTTC; cdr3_aa: CASSLVSGGEQYF